Listed here are 11 T cell receptor beta chains from one sample, sequenced in a study of CD8 T cells in Susac syndrome. The authors reverse transcribed about 0.5 to 1 ug RNA with random hexamers. A single record per CDR3 protein comes from TCRdb applying MiXCR to the immunoSEQ multiplex PCR reads. The sample holds approximately 180,000 distinct CDR3 sequences, almost 96% seen once. The specimen sequenced was CD4+ T cells from PBMCs. These receptors were obtained from a human donor with multiple sclerosis.

The chain couples TRBV5-1 to TRBJ2-1; the D gene is possibly TRBD2 (6 bases). The CDR3 is 14 residues long. The germline CDR1 and CDR2 sequences are SGHRS and YFSETQ. Trimming removed 0 bases from V and 8 bases from J, with 12 bases in between. CDR3 region: CASSLGGLLDEQFF. The CDR3 DNA reads as TGCGCCAGCAGCTTGGGGGGACTGCTAGATGAGCAGTTCTTC.

V and J are TRBV12-3 or TRBV12-4 and TRBJ2-2; 14 nucleotides agree with TRBD2. V lost 5 bases and J lost 1; bases outside the gene matches: 9. The CDR3 runs to 19 residues. The CDR3 loop is CASSPLGLAGGLNTGELFF. CDR3 DNA: TGTGCCAGCAGTCCCCTAGGACTAGCGGGGGGACTGAACACCGGGGAGCTGTTTTTT.

This clonotype was counted a single time. This rearrangement joins TRBV12-3 or TRBV12-4 to TRBJ1-2; possibly TRBD1 for D (5 bases). This CDR3 comprises 13 residues. Trimming took 5 bases from V and 4 from J, leaving 11 bases between them. CDR3 protein: CASSRDGTYGYTF. CDR3 nucleotide sequence: TGTGCCAGCAGTCGGGACGGAACCTATGGCTACACCTTC.

V gene TRBV25-1 combines with J gene TRBJ2-5; TRBD2 matches 7 bases. The CDR3 is 13 amino acids. After removal of 6 bases from V and 5 bases from J, the junction contained 6 bases not matched to a gene. The germline V gene has CDR1 MGHDK and CDR2 SYGVNS. For the CDR3, the DNA is TGTGCCAGCAGGCGGGGGAATCAGGAGACCCAGTACTTC. As protein: CASRRGNQETQYF.

The V and J genes are TRBV9 and TRBJ1-1; D is perhaps TRBD1 (6 bases). The germline V gene encodes CDR1 SGDLS and CDR2 YYNGEE. Trimming stripped 2 bases from V and 3 bases from J, with 11 bases between. The CDR3 has 14 residues. The CDR3 nucleotides are TGTGCCAGCAGCGTCATACCAGGGGACACTGAAGCTTTCTTT. As protein: CASSVIPGDTEAFF.

This sequence joins TRBV24-1 and TRBJ2-2; D remains unclear. There are 18 residues in the CDR3. With 6 bases removed from V and 2 bases from J, the gap between germline ends came to 21 bases. Germline assignment: CDR1 KGHDR and CDR2 SFDVKD. CDR3 sequence (DNA): TGTGCCACCAGTTCCTCCTCCGAGCCCCGCCTTAACACCGGGGAGCTGTTTTTT. Its translation: CATSSSSEPRLNTGELFF.

The genes are TRBV25-1 and TRBJ1-6, with TRBD1 matching 7 bases. Germline V gene sequence: CDR1 MGHDK, CDR2 SYGVNS. The CDR3 extends over 15 amino acids. After removal of 0 bases from V and 6 bases from J, the junction contained 2 bases not matched to a gene. CDR3 nucleotides: TGTGCCAGCAGTGAATATACAGGGGCTAATTCACCCCTCCACTTT. Translating it yields CASSEYTGANSPLHF.

The chain carries TRBV2 and TRBJ2-5; D possibly corresponds to TRBD2 (6 bases). The CDR3 covers 15 residues. V was shortened by 7 bases and J by 2 bases, with 17 bases between the two germline ends. Germline V CDR1 and CDR2: SNHLY, FYNNEI. Here the CDR3 reads CASTFTGVPQETQYF. CDR3 nucleotide sequence: TGTGCCAGCACATTCACGGGGGTACCACAAGAGACCCAGTACTTC.

The chain links TRBV12-3 or TRBV12-4 to TRBJ2-7; no clear D. V was cut by 6 bases and J by 2 bases, with 14 bases left in between. The CDR3 extends over 14 amino acids. In DNA, the CDR3 is TGTGCCAGCAGGACCAACATCGCCCCCTACGAGCAGTACTTC. Its protein product is CASRTNIAPYEQYF.

This rearrangement joins TRBV20-1 to TRBJ2-1; TRBD1 might be the D (5 bases). The ends were cut back, 0 bases at V and 1 base at J, with 7 bases in the middle. The CDR3 contains 14 residues. Germline V gene lookup returns CDR1 DFQATT and CDR2 SNEGSKA (reference sequence). The CDR3 DNA is TGCAGTGCTAGAGAGGCAGGGTCCTACAATGAGCAGTTCTTC. This codes for CSAREAGSYNEQFF.

The V and J genes are TRBV5-6 and TRBJ2-3; D unclear. V dropped 2 bases and J dropped 2 bases, with 15 bases sitting between them. CDR3 length: 16 amino acids. Germline V CDR1 and CDR2: SGHDT, YYEEEE. CDR3 sequence reads: CASSFDIRSLTDTQYF. CDR3 in DNA: TGTGCCAGCAGCTTCGACATAAGGAGTCTCACAGATACGCAGTATTTT.